Listed below are T cell receptor beta chains from one sample, sequenced in a study of T cells in Graves' hyperthyroidism and ophthalmopathy. TCRdb re-called the multiplex PCR reads with MiXCR, one entry per CDR3 protein. The data show 350,000 to 400,000 distinct CDR3 sequences, with 15% to 20% seen just once and over 35% held by the top ten. The specimen sequenced was blood. All receptors come from a man aged 18 to 30 with Graves' ophthalmopathy. CDR3s include the opening cysteine and the closing phenylalanine or tryptophan. Rows may omit the clone size; those that give it use once, few, many or a size class.

J gene: TRBJ1-1; clone size: .; V gene: TRBV30; CDR3 protein: CAWSVPLVVPNTEAFF
J gene: TRBJ2-1; clone size: many; V gene: TRBV20-1; CDR3 protein: CSAGTGISYNEQFF
J gene: TRBJ1-2; clone size: many; V gene: TRBV2; CDR3 protein: CASQTDSRASTF
J gene: TRBJ2-7; clone size: many; V gene: TRBV11-3; CDR3 protein: CASSSGTDYEQYF
J gene: TRBJ2-3; clone size: .; V gene: TRBV6-1; CDR3 protein: CASRSPGRTSTDTQYF
J gene: TRBJ2-1; clone size: many; V gene: TRBV3-1; CDR3 protein: CASTKGGLGLQNEQFF
J gene: TRBJ1-2; clone size: many; V gene: TRBV24-1; CDR3 protein: CATSDATVHYGYTF
J gene: TRBJ2-7; clone size: .; V gene: TRBV19; CDR3 protein: CASSGGLIYEQYF
J gene: TRBJ2-3; clone size: .; V gene: TRBV29-1; CDR3 protein: CSVASGGTTDTQYF
J gene: TRBJ1-1; clone size: few; V gene: TRBV12-3/TRBV12-4; CDR3 protein: CASNVGVSTEAFF
J gene: TRBJ2-7; clone size: .; V gene: TRBV14; CDR3 protein: CASSQAHSSSYEQYF
J gene: TRBJ1-1; clone size: many; V gene: TRBV15; CDR3 protein: CATSRDPDKNTEAFF